Presented here are 22 T cell receptor beta chains from one specimen sequenced in a study of blood T cell repertoires in COVID-19. TCRdb's copy holds only in-frame clones and misses some; the assay was immunoSEQ multiplex PCR. The sample consists of some 93,000 clones, approximately 86% of them appearing once. The sequenced sample was peripheral blood. These receptors all come from a man aged 60 to 75 with acute or convalescent COVID-19.

The chain employs TRBV21-1 and TRBJ2-7; the table names TRBD2, a call not compared with the DNA. TRBV21-1 is given as a pseudogene. The length of the CDR3 is 17 residues. CDR3 region: CASSYIWRREGPYEQYF. The CDR3 nucleotides read TGTGCCAGCAGCTATATTTGGAGGCGGGAGGGTCCCTACGAGCAGTACTTC.

The genes are TRBV5-1 and TRBJ2-7, with TRBD2 matching 7 bases. Germline V gives CDR1 SGHRS, CDR2 YFSETQ. CDR3 length: 16 amino acids. J lost 2 bases, V lost 5 bases, and 13 bases had no gene match. CDR3 nucleotide sequence: TGCGCCAGCAGGGGAGGGTTGTCGACCGAGCCCTACGAGCAGTACTTC. As protein: CASRGGLSTEPYEQYF.

J is TRBJ2-7 and V is TRBV5-1, with a weak D call TRBD1 (6 bases). The CDR3 contains 13 residues. Looked up from germline, CDR1 is SGHRS and CDR2 is YFSETQ. Trimming stripped 6 bases from V and 5 bases from J, with 15 bases between. CDR3 loop: CASKRDTGDEQYF. CDR3 in DNA: TGCGCCAGCAAACGGGACACTGGAGACGAGCAGTACTTC. The whole variable domain, filled in from reference TRBV5-1 and TRBJ2-7, reads KAGVTQTPRYLIKTRGQQVTLSCSPISGHRSVSWYQQTPGQGLQFLFEYFSETQRNKGNFPGRFSGRQFSNSRSEMNVSTLELGDSALYLCASKRDTGDEQYFGPGTRLTVT.

This clone was found once. J is TRBJ1-2 and V is TRBV15; D gene unclear. The CDR3 is 14 residues long. Germline V gene lookup returns CDR1 LNHNV and CDR2 YYDKDF (reference sequence). V shed 0 bases and J shed 8 bases, with 13 bases lying between them. The CDR3 reads CATSREEVLGGYTF. The CDR3 coding sequence is TGTGCCACCAGCAGAGAGGAGGTTTTGGGGGGCTACACCTTC.

The chain links TRBV9 to TRBJ2-1, with TRBD2 as a possible D gene (6 bases). V was cut by 2 bases and J by 5 bases, with 14 bases left in between. The CDR3 covers 15 residues. Germline V gene lookup returns CDR1 SGDLS and CDR2 YYNGEE. The CDR3 nucleotides read TGTGCCAGCAGCGTTGACACGGGACTCCACAATGAGCAGTTCTTC. It yields the protein CASSVDTGLHNEQFF.

The chain couples TRBV30 to TRBJ2-3, with 7 positions matching TRBD1. Germline trimming cut 3 bases from V and 0 bases from J; bases unmatched to any gene: 3. CDR1 GTSNPN and CDR2 SVGIG come from the germline V gene (reference sequence). The CDR3 consists of 14 residues. CDR3 sequence reads: CAWRLGQSTDTQYF. For the CDR3, the DNA is TGTGCCTGGAGACTGGGACAGAGCACAGATACGCAGTATTTT.

This chain connects TRBV27 to TRBJ2-3; 7 nucleotides agree with TRBD2. Trimming took 2 bases from V and 5 from J; bases not matched to a gene: 13. CDR1 is MNHEY and CDR2 is SMNVEV in the germline V gene (reference sequence). The CDR3 is made up of 17 amino acids. The CDR3 DNA follows: TGTGCCAGCAGTTTAGTTCCGCCTGCTAGCGGAGAAGATACGCAGTATTTT. The encoded protein is CASSLVPPASGEDTQYF.

The V gene is TRBV28, the J gene TRBJ1-6; perhaps TRBD1 as D (6 bases). CDR1 MDHEN and CDR2 SYDVKM come from the germline V gene. The V and J ends lost 4 bases and 0 bases respectively, with 19 bases between them. The CDR3 covers 19 residues. The CDR3 bases are TGTGCCAGCAGTTCCCCACGGAGAGGCAGGGGCTCCTATAATTCACCCCTCCACTTT. This encodes CASSSPRRGRGSYNSPLHF.

The rearrangement links TRBV10-3 to TRBJ1-1, with 9 nucleotides matching TRBD1. Germline trimming cut 9 bases from V and 4 bases from J; bases unmatched to any gene: 6. Germline lookup yields CDR1 ENHRY and CDR2 SYGVKD. The CDR3 covers 13 residues. The CDR3 protein is CAITQGAGTEAFF. The CDR3 DNA follows: TGTGCCATAACACAGGGGGCGGGCACTGAAGCTTTCTTT.

As regards this clone: The sample carries other DNA sequences with the same CDR3. The chain carries TRBV29-1 and TRBJ2-1, with D perhaps matching TRBD1 (6 bases). V dropped 4 bases and J dropped 6 bases, with 10 bases sitting between them. From germline, CDR1 is SQVTM and CDR2 ANQGSEA. The CDR3 runs to 12 residues. In nucleotides, the CDR3 is TGCAGCGTTGGTTCAGGGGTCAATGAGCAGTTCTTC. Translated, it gives CSVGSGVNEQFF.

This clone came up once. This chain links TRBV3-1 (or the pseudogene TRBV3-2) with TRBJ1-4; 7 bases fit TRBD1. From germline, CDR1 is LGHDT and CDR2 YNNKEL (reference sequence). The CDR3 totals 17 residues. The V segment lost 3 bases and the J segment 0 bases; nucleotides outside the gene matches: 7. The CDR3 region is CASSQRRDSPTNEKLFF. CDR3 DNA: TGTGCCAGCAGCCAGCGTCGGGACAGCCCAACTAATGAAAAACTGTTTTTT.

This clone ranks as medium-sized. The V gene is TRBV9, the J gene TRBJ2-2; 10 nucleotides align to TRBD2. Germline lookup yields CDR1 SGDLS and CDR2 YYNGEE. V shed 4 bases and J 3 bases; nucleotides not matched to a gene: 3. This CDR3 is 15 amino acids long. The chain's CDR3 is CASSHSGGDTGELFF. Written as DNA, the CDR3 is TGTGCCAGCAGCCACAGCGGGGGGGACACCGGGGAGCTGTTTTTT.

The chain links TRBV19 to TRBJ1-4; no clear D gene. This CDR3 is built from 16 residues. CDR1 is LNHDA and CDR2 is SQIVND in the germline V gene (reference sequence). Trimming cost V 6 bases and J 0 bases, with 14 bases left between them. The CDR3 loop is CASSRLTDATNEKLFF. The CDR3 region has the DNA TGTGCCAGTAGCCGACTGACCGATGCAACTAATGAAAAACTGTTTTTT.

This chain uses TRBV11-2 with TRBJ1-2, with D maybe TRBD1 (5 bases). The CDR3 has 14 amino acids. V lost 1 base, J lost 7 bases, and 13 bases lay in between. Germline V gene sequence: CDR1 SGHAT, CDR2 FQNNGV. This chain's CDR3 is CASSLVPGVPGYTF. In nucleotides, the CDR3 is TGTGCCAGCAGCTTAGTTCCGGGGGTGCCTGGCTACACCTTC.

The chain carries TRBV19 and TRBJ2-3; a weak D match, TRBD2 (6 bases). CDR3 length: 15 amino acids. Trimming took 9 bases from V and 1 from J, leaving 17 bases between them. Per the germline V gene, CDR1 is LNHDA and CDR2 is SQIVND (reference sequence). CDR3 nucleotide sequence: TGTGCCAGCCGAGGAGGGCCCCAGGGCACAGATACGCAGTATTTT. Protein sequence: CASRGGPQGTDTQYF.

The chain uses TRBV18 and TRBJ2-3, with 7 bases matching TRBD2. The CDR3 extends over 15 amino acids. Germline loops: CDR1 KGHSH, CDR2 LQKENI. V was clipped by 5 bases and J by 3 bases; unmatched bases: 8. The CDR3 nucleotides read TGTGCCAGCTCATCGACCGGGACTACAACAGATACGCAGTATTTT. Translating it yields CASSSTGTTTDTQYF. The full variable domain, rest sourced from reference TRBV18 and TRBJ2-3, is NAGVMQNPRHLVRRRGQEARLRCSPMKGHSHVYWYRQLPEEGLKFMVYLQKENIIDESGMPKERFSAEFPKEGPSILRIQQVVRGDSAAYFCASSSTGTTTDTQYFGPGTRLTVL.

The rearrangement links TRBV21-1 to TRBJ1-1; the DNA was not used to check the table's D call, TRBD1. TRBV21-1 is a recognized pseudogene. The CDR3 consists of 16 residues. DNA for the CDR3: TGTGCCAGCAGCTCAGGCCGGGGACAGGGGAACACTGAAGCTTTCTTT. It yields the protein CASSSGRGQGNTEAFF.

This chain's CDR3 is CASSNLIGEQYF. DNA for the CDR3: TGTGCCAGCAGCAATCTTATCGGGGAGCAGTACTTC. The chain uses TRBV12-3 or TRBV12-4 and TRBJ2-7; D is uncertain. The ends were cut back, 6 bases at V and 7 bases at J, with 13 bases in the middle. The CDR3 sequence is 12 residues long.

The genes are TRBV11-2 and TRBJ1-3; D is unresolved. Germline assignment: CDR1 SGHAT and CDR2 FQNNGV. CDR3 length equals 14 residues. V shed 0 bases and J shed 4 bases, with 7 bases lying between them. The CDR3 sequence: CASSLDKQGNTIYF. CDR3 coding DNA: TGTGCCAGCAGCTTAGATAAACAGGGAAACACCATATATTTT.

V gene TRBV29-1 combines with J gene TRBJ1-5; D remains unclear. Germline V gene lookup returns CDR1 SQVTM and CDR2 ANQGSEA. Trimming shortened V by 6 bases and J by 1 base, and 10 bases separated the two germline ends. The CDR3 has 13 amino acids. In DNA, the CDR3 is TGCAGCGTAGGTCTCGGGAGCAATCAGCCCCAGCATTTT. Residues: CSVGLGSNQPQHF.

The gene calls are TRBV4-3 and TRBJ1-5, with D possibly being TRBD1 (5 bases). The CDR3 loop spans 15 amino acids. CDR1 and CDR2 (germline): LGHNA, YSLEER. The V end was cut by 1 base, the J end by 7 bases, with 14 bases between. CDR3 sequence (DNA): TGCGCCAGCAGCCAAGTGGTCGGGGGGAAACAGCCCCAGCATTTT. Protein: CASSQVVGGKQPQHF.

The chain couples TRBV7-9 to TRBJ1-2; 9 bases fit TRBD1. The junction had 6 bases not matched to a gene; V was cut back by 5 bases and J by 8 bases. Germline-derived CDR1 and CDR2 are SEHNR and FQNEAQ (reference sequence). The CDR3 loop spans 13 amino acids. The CDR3 region has the DNA TGTGCCAGCAGCCCCGGGACAGGGTCAGGCTACACCTTC. Protein: CASSPGTGSGYTF.